This T cell receptor (beta chain) derives from a study of T cells in localized non-small cell lung cancer. The data were produced by immunoSEQ multiplex PCR, yet TCRdb's version contains in-frame clones alone and is incomplete. The table includes 45,000 to 55,000 clones, 75% to 90% detected once. The specimen comprised peripheral blood, sampled before any cancer treatment. This TCR derives from an older male donor with stage III squamous cell lung carcinoma.

The CDR3 reads CASSLEFPSGSDYEQYF. CDR3 DNA: TGTGCCAGCAGCTTGGAATTCCCCAGCGGGAGCGACTACGAGCAGTACTTC. The J gene is TRBJ2-7, the V gene TRBV5-6; 8 bases fit TRBD2. Losses at the gene ends were 0 bases for V and 3 bases for J; bases not matched to a gene: 11. Per germline, CDR1 SGHDT and CDR2 YYEEEE. The CDR3 length is 17 residues.